The 26 T cell receptor beta chains below all came from one sample that was sequenced in a study of T cells in Graves' hyperthyroidism and ophthalmopathy. Authors of the study amplified TCR beta CDR3 regions from RNA transcripts. The TCR CDR3 was amplified in a first-round RT-PCR using the HTBI primer set. From the multiplex PCR reads, TCRdb called clonotypes with MiXCR, one entry per CDR3 protein. Among fewer than 750,000 distinct CDR3 sequences listed, 40% to 55% were seen once. Input material: peripheral blood or thyroid tissue (not recorded which). The origin of the receptors is a woman aged 18-30 years with Graves' hyperthyroidism.

Notes on this clonotype: A read error may explain this, as a much larger clone is one base away. The rearrangement joins TRBV19 to TRBJ2-6; D may correspond to TRBD1 or TRBD2 (5 bases each). This CDR3 spans 18 amino acids. The germline V gene encodes CDR1 LNHDA and CDR2 SQIVND (reference sequence). The CDR3 protein is CVSRRDPYLVSGANVLTF. Written as DNA, the CDR3 is TGTGTCAGTAGAAGGGACCCCTATTTAGTATCCGGGGCCAACGTCCTGACTTTC.

This clonotype was observed a handful of times. The chain employs TRBV30 and TRBJ1-1; D is ambiguous. V lost 5 bases to trimming and J lost 5 bases, with 15 bases between them. Germline assignment: CDR1 GTSNPN and CDR2 SVGIG (reference sequence). The CDR3 loop spans 13 amino acids. Written as DNA, the CDR3 is TGTGCCTGGGGAAGGGCCCGAGGAACTGAAGCTTTCTTT. It encodes CAWGRARGTEAFF.

The chain links TRBV2 to TRBJ1-4, with 7 nucleotides matching TRBD1. Per the germline V gene, CDR1 is SNHLY and CDR2 is FYNNEI. The CDR3 totals 11 residues. Unmatched junction bases numbered 5, after V lost 3 bases and J lost 16 bases. The CDR3 protein is CASSDWDRPFF. The CDR3 bases are TGTGCCAGCAGTGATTGGGACAGACCGTTTTTT. The full variable domain, its missing parts supplied by reference TRBV2 and TRBJ1-4, is EPEVTQTPSHQVTQMGQEVILRCVPISNHLYFYWYRQILGQKVEFLVSFYNNEISEKSEIFDDQFSVERPDGSNFTLKIRSTKLEDSAMYFCASSDWDRPFFGSGTQLSVL.

This clonotype appeared a few times. V is TRBV11-2 and J is TRBJ2-7, with a weak D call TRBD1 (5 bases). This CDR3 is built from 12 residues. Germline values: CDR1 SGHAT, CDR2 FQNNGV. CDR3 protein: CARPRTSYEQYF. CDR3 in DNA: TGTGCTAGACCCAGGACAAGCTACGAGCAGTACTTC.

This clonotype occurred many times. The V and J genes are TRBV4-2 and TRBJ1-6, with D unclear. Germline CDR1 LGHNA, CDR2 YNFKEQ. This CDR3 region has 17 residues. With 1 base removed from V and 1 base from J, the gap between germline ends came to 11 bases. The CDR3 spells CASSQALSFSYNSPLHF. The CDR3 coding sequence is TGTGCCAGCAGCCAAGCGCTCAGCTTTTCCTATAATTCACCCCTCCACTTT.

This rearrangement joins TRBV12-3 or TRBV12-4 to TRBJ2-6; no clear D gene. The closer fit of TRBJ2-1 to the DNA end suggests the J call may be wrong. The CDR3 runs to 15 residues. As DNA, the CDR3 is TGTGCCAGCACCCCAGACTGGGCCTTCGACAATGAGCAGTTCTTC. It codes for CASTPDWAFDNEQFF.

This clonotype was detected ten times or more. The chain employs TRBV24-1 and TRBJ1-5, with 10 bases lining up with TRBD1. CDR3 length equals 18 residues. CDR1 and CDR2 from the germline V gene are KGHDR and SFDVKD. V lost 4 bases and J lost 4; bases outside the gene matches: 12. The CDR3 protein is CATSEGDRGHFGNQPQHF. CDR3 in DNA: TGTGCCACCAGTGAGGGCGACAGGGGGCATTTCGGGAATCAGCCCCAGCATTTT.

Note on this clonotype: One end of the junction varies from germline; a read error may be responsible. The rearrangement joins TRBV7-9 to TRBJ1-5; D is possibly TRBD1 (5 bases). Germline values: CDR1 SEHNR, CDR2 FQNEAQ (reference sequence). The CDR3 runs 17 residues. CDR3 sequence (DNA): TGCGCCAGCAGCCTACCCCCAGTCGGGGCAAGTTATCAGCCCCAGCATTTT. Its translation is CASSLPPVGASYQPQHF.

This clonotype appeared many times. The V gene is TRBV11-2, the J gene TRBJ1-5, with D tentatively TRBD1 (5 bases). The ends were cut back, 0 bases at V and 5 bases at J, with 11 bases in the middle. The CDR3 length is 15 residues. Germline values: CDR1 SGHAT, CDR2 FQNNGV. The CDR3: CASSLDRVGDQPQHF. The CDR3, as DNA: TGTGCCAGCAGCTTAGATCGCGTAGGGGATCAGCCCCAGCATTTT. Full variable domain (remainder filled in from reference TRBV11-2 and TRBJ1-5): EAGVAQSPRYKIIEKRQSVAFWCNPISGHATLYWYQQILGQGPKLLIQFQNNGVVDDSQLPKDRFSAERLKGVDSTLKIQPAKLEDSAVYLCASSLDRVGDQPQHFGDGTRLSIL.

As for this clonotype: Because the CDR3 is missing its conserved closing phenylalanine or tryptophan, this is likely a read error. The DNA is left out, because the CDR3 cannot be placed on it with certainty; the CDR3 is given as TCRdb lists it. The chain carries TRBV29-1 and TRBJ2-5; the listed D gene, TRBD1, was not tested against the DNA. The CDR3 length equals 14 residues, ends included. The germline V gene has CDR1 SQVTM and CDR2 ANQGSEA. CDR3 protein: CSVTLGTVGYTFGS.

The table lists this clonotype with many counts. V and J are TRBV24-1 and TRBJ2-7, with 7 bases aligning to TRBD1. V lost 4 bases to trimming and J lost 2 bases; unmatched junction nucleotides: 16. From germline, CDR1 is KGHDR and CDR2 SFDVKD. This CDR3 has 18 residues. The CDR3, as DNA: TGTGCCACCAGTGACCCTAAATCCCCAGGGGGAAGTGCCTACGAGCAGTACTTC. Translating gives CATSDPKSPGGSAYEQYF.

As to this clonotype: A much larger clone differs from this one at a single base, so this may be a read error. V and J are TRBV5-1 and TRBJ1-2, with D possibly TRBD1 on 5 matching bases. CDR1 and CDR2 (germline): SGHRS, YFSETQ. V was trimmed by 4 bases and J by 2 bases, leaving 18 bases between them. This CDR3 is 16 amino acids long. The DNA of the CDR3 is TGCGCCAGCAGCCAAGGAGGGGACGGGACGAACTATGGCTACACCTTC. It translates to CASSQGGDGTNYGYTF.

At least ten counts were recorded for this clonotype. The V gene is TRBV25-1, the J gene TRBJ1-1; maybe TRBD1 (6 bases). The CDR3 runs 13 residues. Trimming cost V 6 bases and J 5 bases, with 13 bases left between them. Germline loops: CDR1 MGHDK, CDR2 SYGVNS. CDR3 nucleotide sequence: TGTGCCAGCAGACAGGGTTTGGGGACTGAAGCTTTCTTT. It specifies CASRQGLGTEAFF.

This clonotype has just a few counts. The rearrangement links TRBV29-1 to TRBJ2-7, with 8 positions matching TRBD1. The CDR3 is 12 amino acids. Germline V gene sequence: CDR1 SQVTM, CDR2 ANQGSEA. The trim removed 4 bases at V and 7 bases at J, leaving 6 bases unmatched. CDR3 sequence reads: CSVAGGYNEQYF. DNA of the CDR3: TGCAGCGTTGCAGGGGGCTACAATGAGCAGTACTTC.

Many counts were recorded for this clonotype. This could be a read error, since a much larger clone is one nucleotide away. This chain's CDR3 is CASSAETESQETQYF. CDR3 nucleotides: TGTGCCAGCAGCGCCGAGACAGAGTCTCAAGAGACCCAGTACTTC. This chain uses TRBV7-2 with TRBJ2-5, with D possibly matching TRBD1 (5 bases). The CDR3 has 15 residues. Deletions cut 5 bases from V and 2 bases from J, with 15 bases between. CDR1 SGHTA and CDR2 FQGNSA come from the germline V gene.

The chain has TRBV10-3 and TRBJ1-1; D is perhaps TRBD1 (5 bases). The germline gives CDR1 ENHRY, CDR2 SYGVKD. The CDR3 is 14 amino acids. Trimming took 4 bases from V and 1 from J, leaving 10 bases between them. CDR3 residues: CAISAGTANTEAFF. The CDR3 nucleotides are TGTGCCATCAGTGCTGGGACGGCGAACACTGAAGCTTTCTTT.

The rearrangement joins TRBV20-1 to TRBJ2-7; 8 positions match TRBD1. Germline lookup yields CDR1 DFQATT and CDR2 SNEGSKA (reference sequence). V dropped 0 bases and J dropped 5; count of bases not matched to a gene: 18. The length of the CDR3 is 18 residues. CDR3 DNA: TGCAGTGCTAGAGAGGACAGGGCGAGGGGCCTTGGGTCAAACGAGCAGTACTTC. Protein: CSAREDRARGLGSNEQYF.

Many counts were recorded for this clonotype. V usage is TRBV7-9 and J usage is TRBJ2-7; tentative D call: TRBD2 (5 bases). Trimming shortened V by 1 base and J by 2 bases, and 9 bases separated the two germline ends. CDR1 is SEHNR and CDR2 is FQNEAQ in the germline V gene (reference sequence). The length of the CDR3 is 14 residues. CDR3 residues: CASSLVGVPYEQYF. CDR3 nucleotides: TGTGCCAGCAGCTTAGTCGGGGTTCCCTACGAGCAGTACTTC.

The chain links TRBV20-1 to TRBJ2-3; 8 nucleotides agree with TRBD1. J lost 2 bases, V lost 1 base, and 11 bases had no gene match. Per germline, CDR1 DFQATT and CDR2 SNEGSKA (reference sequence). The CDR3 covers 17 residues. The DNA of the CDR3 is TGCAGTGCTAGAGGTTTAGGACAGGGTATATCCACAGATACGCAGTATTTT. It yields the protein CSARGLGQGISTDTQYF.

The genes are TRBV20-1 and TRBJ1-5, with D maybe TRBD1 (5 bases). Trimming left V 3 bases short and J 5 bases short, with 11 bases between. Germline CDR1 is DFQATT and CDR2 is SNEGSKA (reference sequence). This CDR3 region has 13 residues. As DNA, the CDR3 is TGCAGTGCTAGCGGGGGTAAGGATCAGCCCCAGCATTTT. This sequence encodes CSASGGKDQPQHF.

The chain employs TRBV29-1 and TRBJ1-1; no clear D. The germline V gene encodes CDR1 SQVTM and CDR2 ANQGSEA. V shed 7 bases and J shed 8 bases, with 8 bases lying between them. The CDR3 covers 9 residues. The CDR3 spells CSGAGEAFF. In DNA, the CDR3 is TGCAGCGGGGCAGGAGAAGCTTTCTTT.

The CDR3 bases are TGTGCCAGCAGCACTAGCGGGACCCAAGAGACCCAGTACTTC. Translation gives CASSTSGTQETQYF. The chain employs TRBV9 and TRBJ2-5; 10 bases align to TRBD2. With 4 bases clipped from V and 1 base from J, the junction kept 1 base outside the gene matches. Germline V gives CDR1 SGDLS, CDR2 YYNGEE. CDR3 length: 14 amino acids.

This clonotype has ten or more counts. This chain joins TRBV12-3 or TRBV12-4 and TRBJ2-7, with D tentatively TRBD2 (6 bases). CDR3 length: 15 amino acids. Deletions cut 5 bases from V and 0 bases from J, with 14 bases between. For the CDR3, the DNA is TGTGCCAGCAGTACGAGGGACTGGGGCTCCTACGAGCAGTACTTC. Protein product: CASSTRDWGSYEQYF.

The rearrangement joins TRBV11-1 to TRBJ2-1; D is ambiguous. This CDR3 spans 12 amino acids. Trimming took off 6 bases at V and 8 bases at J, with 11 bases between the two ends. The germline gives CDR1 SGHAT, CDR2 FQDESV (reference sequence). Here the CDR3 reads CASRGPHDEQFF. The DNA of the CDR3 is TGTGCCAGCAGGGGCCCCCACGATGAGCAGTTCTTC.

This chain connects TRBV2 to TRBJ2-1; D call uncertain. Trimming shortened V by 2 bases and J by 4 bases, and 18 bases separated the two germline ends. Germline CDR1 reads SNHLY; CDR2 reads FYNNEI. This CDR3 is built from 17 residues. Here the CDR3 reads CASSEPLSSWSYNEQFF. The DNA of the CDR3 is TGTGCCAGCAGTGAACCCCTTTCGAGTTGGTCTTACAATGAGCAGTTCTTC.

This chain uses TRBV20-1 with TRBJ2-7, with D tentatively TRBD2 (6 bases). Germline assignment: CDR1 DFQATT and CDR2 SNEGSKA (reference sequence). CDR3 length: 12 residues. The V gene lost 5 bases and the J gene lost 7 bases, with 15 bases spanning the gap. As DNA, the CDR3 is TGCAGTGCTGTCGGGAGTGGTGTAGAGCAGTACTTC. As protein: CSAVGSGVEQYF.